This TCR beta chain stems from a study of blood T cell repertoires in COVID-19. Looking at the study overall: COVID-19 samples, acute and convalescent, were from the United States, Italy and Spain.

Method: immunoSEQ multiplex PCR; TCRdb's copy keeps in-frame clones and lacks some. The repertoire has some 140,000 clones, around 89% of them found once; the top ten carry about 17%. This sequence originates from a man over 45 with active or convalescent COVID-19. Sequencing was done on a sample of peripheral blood.

This chain's CDR3 is CASSRQATRNTIYF. The CDR3 DNA sequence: TGTGCCAGCAGTCGTCAAGCGACGAGGAACACCATATATTTT. The chain links TRBV28 to TRBJ1-3; D remains ambiguous. Trimming stripped 5 bases from V and 7 bases from J, with 15 bases between. The germline CDR1 and CDR2 sequences are MDHEN and SYDVKM. The CDR3 spans 14 residues.